This T cell receptor beta chain was recovered during a study of blood T cells in healthy people across ages (dated by TCRdb to between 2014 and 2017). Looking at the study overall: In model experiments, template switching captured roughly one uniquely barcoded TCR beta cDNA molecule for every two T cells. Age-related changes in TCR beta repertoire diversity were measured in the study by deep sequencing normalized with unique cDNA molecular identifiers. Four age groups were formed from the donors: young (average 16 years), middle-aged (just under 40), aged (62) and long-lived (more than 75). Donors of different ages were randomly distributed across sequencing lanes to avoid experimental bias. Two additional independent replicas of 1 million unique cDNA reads from the same blood draw were analyzed for two donors (one aged 18 to 30 and one aged 80 or older). What the work shows at the level of the full study, not this receptor alone: Compared with the aged group, the long-lived group had more naive CD4+ T cells, fewer expanded clones and increased TCR diversity, a pattern suggesting age selection. As age increased, observed TCR beta diversity per million T cells dropped in a roughly linear way, and a significant reduction was already evident by age 40. Donor CMV infection status was unknown, potentially confounding age-related changes in expanded clonotypes. A strong correlation was found between observed TCR beta diversity and the percentage of naive T cells measured by flow cytometry. Bulk unsorted PBMC profiling prevented conclusive comparison of naive and antigen-experienced compartments. Estimates of total diversity based on one million sequenced T cells were regarded as lower bounds and as underestimates.

Library method: 5' RACE. The sequencing machine was an Illumina HiSeq 2500. A second roughly 6 to 11 cycle PCR used a sample-barcoded 5' primer and a J-beta primer mix. A unique molecular identifier was introduced onto each TCR beta cDNA molecule by a template-switch 5' adaptor carrying 12 random nucleotides. Each sample yielded at least 2.5 million CDR3-containing paired-end reads. First-strand cDNA synthesis was performed from all RNA using the Mint cDNA synthesis kit, with priming by a TRBC-specific oligonucleotide. Following uracil-DNA glycosylase treatment, all cDNA underwent a first 18-cycle PCR with the universal primers M1SS and BC2_uni_R. Per the original workflow: Each sample was normalized by randomly selecting 1 million high-quality reads, each carrying a distinct molecular identifier. Reads sharing molecular identifiers were discarded rather than binned into consensus sequences. CDR3 identification, clonotype clustering and error correction used MiTCR with a Q25 quality threshold and the strictest error-elimination algorithm. A nonparametric unseen species model with Euler transformation was used to estimate lower-bound total TCR beta diversity. TCRdb took the public reads, trimmed them with fastp at Q25, ran MiXCR for clone calling and kept in-frame beta chains. Each record represents a unique CDR3 protein, reported with the most common genes and DNA among its rows. Here the V and J calls rest on TCRdb's processing, not on the authors' analysis. The sample includes around 1.7 million distinct CDR3 sequences, with 25% to 30% observed a single time. Together, the top ten hold 7.7% of the sample.

The CDR3 measures 14 amino acids from cysteine to phenylalanine. Here the CDR3 DNA is all that survives: 42 bases in frame from base 1. V is trimmed back by 6 bases and J by 1 base, and the junction contains 5 bases that no gene match accounts for. Reading the germline V gene gives CDR1 SGHTA and CDR2 FQGNSA. The donors were roughly 40 Caucasian individuals from Russia, aged roughly 6 to 100 years, who were systemically healthy. Each donor gave roughly 9.5 milliliters of peripheral blood, collected into EDTA-treated Vacutainer tubes. Ficoll-Paque density-gradient centrifugation was used to isolate PBMCs, with at least 7 million per sample. Trizol reagent was used to extract total RNA from the PBMCs, yielding at least 6 micrograms per sample. For every donor, an aliquot of PBMCs went through flow cytometry to measure the percentages of naive CD45RAhigh/CD27high T cells. A few counts support this clonotype. Its antigen is unknown. Qualities for individual bases were not recorded, and no much larger clone is one base off.

This clonotype originated in a woman under 40 in good health. Sequenced material: blood. Recombination connected TRBV7-2 to TRBJ1-1; 7 junctional bases match TRBD1. The CDR3 loop reads CASSQGQQNTEAFF. In nucleotides, the sequence is TGTGCCAGCAGTCAGGGACAGCAGAACACTGAAGCTTTCTTT.